This T cell receptor beta chain derives from a study of blood T cell repertoires in COVID-19. Looking at the study overall: T cells, B-cell-depleted T cells, or PBMCs supplied cDNA or gDNA.

The germline V gene has CDR1 MDHEN and CDR2 SYDVKM. The CDR3 runs 15 residues. Trimming removed 7 bases from V and 0 bases from J, with 14 bases in between. Some clones are missing from TCRdb's copy, which holds only in-frame ones; the method was immunoSEQ multiplex PCR. The top ten hold around 16% of the sample, which has about 120,000 clones, around 80% seen once. The chain carries TRBV28 and TRBJ2-3; D not certain. The source is a man between 60 and 75 years old with active or convalescent COVID-19. Sequencing was carried out using peripheral blood. CDR3 region: CASTRGAPSTDTQYF. CDR3 in DNA: TGTGCCAGCACCCGAGGTGCTCCTAGCACAGATACGCAGTATTTT.